The T cell receptor beta chain under discussion was sequenced for a study of blood T cells in healthy people across ages (dated by TCRdb to between 2015 and 2017). General notes on the study: Template switching captured roughly one uniquely barcoded TCR beta cDNA molecule per two T cells in model experiments. Age-related changes in TCR beta repertoire diversity were measured in the study by deep sequencing normalized with unique cDNA molecular identifiers. The donors were split into four age groups: young (average around 15 years), middle-aged (roughly 42), aged (about 56) and long-lived (approximately 80). To avoid experimental bias, donors of different ages were distributed randomly across sequencing lanes. For two donors (one aged 18 to 29 and one aged 80 or older), the study analyzed two additional independent replicas of 1 million unique cDNA reads from the same blood draw.

The roughly 38 donors, aged about 6 to 100 years, were systemically healthy Caucasian individuals from Russia. Each donor gave 8.5 to 10 milliliters of peripheral blood, collected into EDTA-treated Vacutainer tubes. Ficoll-Paque density-gradient centrifugation was used to isolate PBMCs, with at least 7 million obtained per sample. Trizol reagent was used to extract total RNA from the PBMCs, yielding at least 5.5 micrograms per sample. Naive CD45RAhigh/CD27high T cell percentages were measured by flow cytometry on a PBMC aliquot from every donor. Remarks on this clonotype: It lacks a known antigen. Per-base qualities were not stored, and no clone one base away is much larger.

The full study reports these points: As age increased, observed TCR beta diversity per million T cells dropped in a roughly linear way, and a significant reduction was already evident by age 40. The percentage of naive T cells measured by flow cytometry correlated strongly with observed TCR beta diversity. Because donor CMV infection status was unknown, age-related changes in expanded clonotypes were potentially confounded. Estimates of total diversity based on one million sequenced T cells were considered lower bounds and underestimates. Compared with the aged group, the long-lived group had more naive CD4+ T cells, fewer expanded clones and increased TCR diversity, a pattern suggesting age selection. Bulk unsorted PBMC profiling prevented conclusive comparison of naive and antigen-experienced compartments.

Libraries were constructed by 5' RACE. The sequencer listed for this sample is Illumina HiSeq 2500. A second PCR of 7 to 11 cycles was performed with a sample-barcoded 5' primer and a J-beta primer mix. Each TCR beta cDNA molecule received a unique molecular identifier from a template-switch 5' adaptor carrying 12 random nucleotides. Each sample yielded at least 2.5 million CDR3-containing paired-end reads. First-strand cDNA was synthesized from all RNA with the Mint cDNA synthesis kit, primed by a TRBC-specific oligonucleotide. All cDNA was treated with uracil-DNA glycosylase and then went through a first 18-cycle PCR with the universal primers M1SS and BC2_uni_R. As for the original processing: Each sample was normalized by randomly selecting 1 million high-quality reads, each carrying a distinct molecular identifier. Reads with shared molecular identifiers were discarded instead of being binned into consensus sequences. CDR3 identification, clonotype clustering and error correction used MiTCR with a Q25 quality threshold and the strictest error-elimination algorithm. A nonparametric unseen species model with Euler transformation was used to estimate lower-bound total TCR beta diversity. TCRdb cleaned the public reads at Q25 with fastp, built clones with MiXCR and kept in-frame beta chains. A single entry per CDR3 protein holds the most common genes and DNA from its merged rows. The V and J calls, along with clone size, are taken from TCRdb and not from the paper's own processing. This sample gives roughly 800,000 distinct CDR3 sequences in total; 58% of them show up just once. The biggest ten clones account for about 20% of the sample.

Inclusive of the bounding cysteine and phenylalanine, the CDR3 is 15 residues long. The read is trimmed to its CDR3 DNA, 45 bases read in frame from base 1. For CDR1 and CDR2, the germline V gene lists SGHTA and FQGNSA. V gives up 1 base and J gives up 10 bases, and the segment between their germline ends measures 17 bases. Sequences were obtained from blood. The clonotype comes from a man aged 25-45 years in good health. This chain joins TRBV7-2 to TRBJ1-5, and possibly TRBD1, on 6 matching bases. The CDR3 here reads CASSLEMTGVSPQHF. The DNA sequence is TGTGCCAGCAGCTTAGAGATGACAGGAGTTTCCCCCCAGCATTTT.